Each of the 27 T cell receptor beta chains below was sequenced from the same sample in a study of CD8 T cells in ankylosing spondylitis. TCRdb independently ran MiXCR on the 5' RACE reads; one entry per CDR3 protein. The sample consists of about 500,000 distinct CDR3 sequences, about an eighth of them appearing once. The antigens for these receptors are not known. Broader study findings: Within ankylosing spondylitis blood, a TCR beta motif made up of several highly homologous variants appeared to be characteristic.

Sequenced: blood, either unsorted or a sorted T cell fraction (not recorded which). The receptors originated from a male donor with ankylosing spondylitis.

This clonotype was detected a few times. This chain joins TRBV29-1 and TRBJ2-7; D is perhaps TRBD1 (5 bases). V was trimmed by 0 bases and J by 0 bases, leaving 9 bases between them. CDR1 is SQVTM and CDR2 is ANQGSEA in the germline V gene. The CDR3 runs 14 residues. The CDR3 region has the DNA TGCAGCGTTGAAGATCCGACAGCCTCCTACGAGCAGTACTTC. Translating it yields CSVEDPTASYEQYF.

This clonotype came up a few times. The rearrangement links TRBV4-1 to TRBJ1-1; TRBD1 matches at 7 bases. Per germline, CDR1 MGHRA and CDR2 YSYEKL. The length of the CDR3 is 15 residues. J lost 1 base, V lost 1 base, and 3 bases had no gene match. CDR3 amino acids: CASSQGEGANTEAFF. DNA for the CDR3: TGCGCCAGCAGCCAAGGTGAGGGGGCGAACACTGAAGCTTTCTTT.

This clonotype was picked up a small number of times. The CDR3 nucleotides are TGTGCCAGCAGCCAAGAGAGCCGAAAAGTAGGTGGCTACACCTTC. Its protein product is CASSQESRKVGGYTF. The J gene is TRBJ1-2, the V gene TRBV3-1; D call uncertain. The CDR3 has 15 amino acids. V was shortened by 0 bases and J by 7 bases, with 15 bases between the two germline ends. The germline gives CDR1 LGHDT, CDR2 YNNKEL (reference sequence).

In this sample, this clonotype turned up many times. The rearrangement joins TRBV2 to TRBJ2-7, with a possible D match to TRBD2 (5 bases). CDR3 length equals 14 residues. Trimming left V 7 bases short and J 5 bases short, with 18 bases between. CDR1 and CDR2 from the germline V gene are SNHLY and FYNNEI. CDR3 amino acids: CASNLGSGNDEQYV. The CDR3 coding sequence is TGTGCCAGCAACCTAGGGAGTGGGAACGACGAGCAGTACGTC.

The sample holds a few counts of this clonotype. CDR3 amino acids: CASSLKLAGYEQYF. CDR3 coding DNA: TGTGCCAGCAGCTTAAAACTAGCGGGGTACGAGCAGTACTTC. V gene TRBV7-8 combines with J gene TRBJ2-7; 10 bases line up with TRBD2. CDR1 and CDR2 from the germline V gene are SGHVS and FQNEAQ. The CDR3 loop spans 14 amino acids. After removal of 2 bases from V and 4 bases from J, the junction contained 2 bases not matched to a gene.

This clonotype was observed a handful of times. The V call is TRBV10-2, the J call TRBJ2-1, with unresolved D. Per the germline V gene, CDR1 is WSHSY and CDR2 is SAAADI. Trimming removed 4 bases at V and 9 bases at J, with 13 bases between. The CDR3 has 13 residues. The CDR3 here is CASSGTNRAEQFF. The DNA for the CDR3 is TGCGCCAGCAGTGGGACCAATCGTGCTGAGCAGTTCTTC.

This clonotype was seen only a few times. The chain uses TRBV20-1 and TRBJ2-3, with a tentative D call TRBD2 (6 bases). V was pared by 7 bases and J by 2 bases, with 13 bases between. Germline loops: CDR1 DFQATT, CDR2 SNEGSKA (reference sequence). The CDR3 runs 13 residues. Here the CDR3 DNA reads TGCAGTGGACGGGGCGGGACCACAGATACGCAGTATTTT. It encodes CSGRGGTTDTQYF.

The chain recombines TRBV18 with TRBJ2-2; D possibly corresponds to TRBD1 (6 bases). The CDR3 consists of 16 residues. The germline V gene has CDR1 KGHSH and CDR2 LQKENI. V was trimmed by 6 bases and J by 0 bases, leaving 14 bases between them. In nucleotides, the CDR3 is TGTGCCAGCTCCAAGGGGGACCCCTCGAACACCGGGGAGCTGTTTTTT. Its protein product is CASSKGDPSNTGELFF.

With respect to this clonotype: One junction end disagrees with the germline gene, perhaps due to a read error. The chain employs TRBV25-1 and TRBJ2-3; D unclear. CDR1 and CDR2 (germline): MGHDK, SYGVNS. CDR3 length equals 15 residues. The CDR3 region is CARSAMSKSPDTQYF. CDR3 nucleotide sequence: TGTGCCAGAAGTGCTATGTCGAAGAGTCCAGATACGCAGTATTTT.

This clonotype has more than one count but fewer than ten. V is TRBV9 and J is TRBJ2-7; 8 bases are a match to TRBD1. V lost 1 base and J lost 2; bases outside the gene matches: 8. CDR1 is SGDLS and CDR2 is YYNGEE in the germline V gene. The CDR3 covers 16 residues. DNA for the CDR3: TGTGCCAGCAGCGTAACCCCCGGGACAGGTACCTACGAGCAGTACTTC. It encodes CASSVTPGTGTYEQYF.

This clonotype showed up just a few times. The rearrangement joins TRBV3-1 to TRBJ2-6; D is ambiguous. V was trimmed by 3 bases and J by 0 bases, leaving 6 bases between them. The CDR3 runs to 15 residues. The germline gives CDR1 LGHDT, CDR2 YNNKEL (reference sequence). CDR3 sequence reads: CASSQLPSGANVLTF. The CDR3 DNA follows: TGTGCCAGCAGCCAGTTGCCCTCTGGGGCCAACGTCCTGACTTTC.

In this sample, this clonotype turned up a few times. The chain employs TRBV12-3 or TRBV12-4 and TRBJ2-1, with TRBD2 matching 9 bases. V lost 8 bases and J lost 0; bases outside the gene matches: 5. The CDR3 extends over 15 amino acids. CDR3 protein: CASCSGGSSYNEQFF. In DNA form, the CDR3 reads TGTGCCAGCTGCAGCGGGGGGAGCTCCTACAATGAGCAGTTCTTC.

This clonotype was observed a few times. For the CDR3, the DNA is TGTGCCAGCAGCCAAGAGTGGGCTAATGAAAAACTGTTTTTT. It specifies CASSQEWANEKLFF. J is TRBJ1-4 and V is TRBV3-1; D is undetermined. The CDR3 loop spans 14 amino acids. V lost 0 bases and J 3 bases, leaving 5 bases between the germline ends. Germline V gene sequence: CDR1 LGHDT, CDR2 YNNKEL (reference sequence).

V gene TRBV3-1 combines with J gene TRBJ2-5; D not resolved. Germline V gene lookup returns CDR1 LGHDT and CDR2 YNNKEL (reference sequence). V lost 0 bases and J 1 base, leaving 6 bases between the germline ends. The CDR3 spans 14 residues. CDR3 residues: CASSQEVFQETQYF. Here the CDR3 DNA reads TGTGCCAGCAGCCAAGAGGTGTTCCAAGAGACCCAGTACTTC.

V usage is TRBV29-1 and J usage is TRBJ1-1; the match to TRBD1 covers 7 bases. Per germline, CDR1 SQVTM and CDR2 ANQGSEA. The CDR3 covers 12 residues. Trimming removed 7 bases from V and 7 bases from J; junction bases left unmatched: 9. Here the CDR3 DNA reads TGCAGCGCCATGGAGGACAGGCATGAAGCTTTCTTT. It codes for CSAMEDRHEAFF.

This clonotype was observed a handful of times. An end of the junction differs from the germline gene, which may be a read error. V gene TRBV7-9 combines with J gene TRBJ2-1, with D perhaps matching TRBD1 (6 bases). This CDR3 is 12 amino acids long. In germline, CDR1 is SEHNR, CDR2 FQNEAQ (reference sequence). The CDR3 DNA sequence: TGTGCCAGCAGCTTAGACCACAGGGATAAGATCTTC. Translating it yields CASSLDHRDKIF.

V usage is TRBV30 and J usage is TRBJ2-1; D is unresolved. The ends were cut back, 0 bases at V and 0 bases at J, with 9 bases in the middle. CDR1 GTSNPN and CDR2 SVGIG come from the germline V gene (reference sequence). This CDR3 has 15 residues. The CDR3 sequence is CAWSVDPFSYNEQFF. In nucleotides, the CDR3 is TGTGCCTGGAGTGTTGACCCTTTCTCCTACAATGAGCAGTTCTTC.

This sequence joins TRBV6-1 and TRBJ2-5, with 8 bases identical to TRBD2. Germline V gene data show CDR1 as MNHNS and CDR2 as SASEGT. With V trimmed by 4 bases and J by 4 bases, 8 bases remained unmatched. The CDR3 runs to 15 residues. The CDR3 bases are TGTGCCAGCAGTGGGGTAGCGGGATTATTAGAGACCCAGTACTTC. It encodes CASSGVAGLLETQYF.

The chain has TRBV6-2 or TRBV6-3 and TRBJ2-4, with 11 bases matching TRBD2. CDR1 and CDR2 from the germline V gene are MNHEY and SVGEGT. The length of the CDR3 is 17 residues. Trimming removed 4 bases from V and 3 bases from J; junction bases left unmatched: 8. CDR3 DNA: TGTGCCAGCAGTTTTTCTACTAGCGGGAGCGACAAAAACATTCAGTACTTC. Translation gives CASSFSTSGSDKNIQYF.

This clonotype was counted only a few times. This sequence joins TRBV3-1 and TRBJ1-2, with D uncertain. Germline CDR1 is LGHDT and CDR2 is YNNKEL (reference sequence). The CDR3 length is 14 residues. V dropped 2 bases and J dropped 2 bases, with 9 bases sitting between them. The CDR3 loop is CASSQLSGNYGYTF. The CDR3 DNA reads as TGTGCCAGCAGCCAACTATCGGGGAACTATGGCTACACCTTC.

This clonotype was counted a few times. The rearrangement links TRBV2 to TRBJ2-1; weak D call: TRBD1 (6 bases). The CDR3 covers 12 residues. Germline CDR1 is SNHLY and CDR2 is FYNNEI. Trimming left V 7 bases short and J 15 bases short, with 19 bases between. The CDR3 region has the DNA TGTGCCAGCACCTATTCAGGGGCGTGGTGGTTCTTC. This sequence encodes CASTYSGAWWFF.

This clonotype was detected a few times. J is TRBJ2-5 and V is TRBV19; D not certain. The V gene's germline CDR1 is LNHDA and CDR2 SQIVND (reference sequence). The length of the CDR3 is 12 residues. Between the trimmed V and J ends, which lost 4 bases and 5 bases, there was a span of 8 bases. In nucleotides, the CDR3 is TGTGCCAGTAGTAAGGGTCTGGAGACCCAGTACTTC. Residues: CASSKGLETQYF.

The chain links TRBV5-1 to TRBJ2-5, with TRBD2 matching 8 bases. V shed 6 bases, J shed 3 bases, and the junction held 4 bases outside the gene matches. Germline CDR1 reads SGHRS; CDR2 reads YFSETQ. This CDR3 region has 13 residues. The CDR3 reads CASTLAGKETQYF. CDR3 nucleotides: TGCGCCAGCACGCTAGCGGGTAAAGAGACCCAGTACTTC.

This sequence joins TRBV13 and TRBJ2-7; D may be TRBD1 (5 bases). This CDR3 contains 15 residues. Germline values: CDR1 PRHDT, CDR2 FYEKMQ (reference sequence). Trimming cost V 2 bases and J 9 bases, with 20 bases left between them. CDR3 coding DNA: TGTGCCAGCAGCTTACGTGGGCAGGGCAGTGGTTGGCAGTACTTC. The encoded protein is CASSLRGQGSGWQYF.

The chain couples TRBV6-1 to TRBJ2-5; 11 positions agree with TRBD2. Per the germline V gene, CDR1 is MNHNS and CDR2 is SASEGT. With 4 bases clipped from V and 5 bases from J, the junction kept 6 bases outside the gene matches. The CDR3 runs 15 residues. CDR3 coding DNA: TGTGCCAGCAGTGGCACTAGCGGGAGAGGGGAGACCCAGTACTTC. Translated, it gives CASSGTSGRGETQYF.

This clonotype was counted a few times. The rearrangement joins TRBV7-9 to TRBJ2-3; D is unresolved. The CDR3 runs to 15 residues. Germline V CDR1 and CDR2: SEHNR, FQNEAQ (reference sequence). V lost 3 bases, J lost 4 bases, and 14 bases lay in between. CDR3 DNA sequence: TGTGCCAGCAGCTTTCAACCGACGGGCCCAGATACGCAGTATTTT. This encodes CASSFQPTGPDTQYF.

V and J are TRBV7-6 and TRBJ1-1; D unclear. Per germline, CDR1 SGHVS and CDR2 FNYEAQ. This CDR3 has 14 amino acids. V was clipped by 1 base and J by 2 bases, with 8 bases between them. This CDR3 reads CASSLEASNTEAFF. The CDR3 region has the DNA TGTGCCAGCAGCTTAGAGGCCAGTAACACTGAAGCTTTCTTT.